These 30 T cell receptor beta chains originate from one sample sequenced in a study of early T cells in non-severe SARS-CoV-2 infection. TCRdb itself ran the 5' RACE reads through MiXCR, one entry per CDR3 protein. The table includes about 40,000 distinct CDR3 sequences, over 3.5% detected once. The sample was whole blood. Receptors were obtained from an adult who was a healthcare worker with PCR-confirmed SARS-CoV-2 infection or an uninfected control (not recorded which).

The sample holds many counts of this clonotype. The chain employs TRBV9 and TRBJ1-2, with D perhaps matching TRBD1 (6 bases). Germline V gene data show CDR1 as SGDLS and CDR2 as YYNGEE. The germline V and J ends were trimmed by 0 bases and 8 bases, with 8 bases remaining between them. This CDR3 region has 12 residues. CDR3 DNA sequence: TGTGCCAGCAGCGTAGGCAGGGGCGGCTACACCTTC. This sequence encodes CASSVGRGGYTF.

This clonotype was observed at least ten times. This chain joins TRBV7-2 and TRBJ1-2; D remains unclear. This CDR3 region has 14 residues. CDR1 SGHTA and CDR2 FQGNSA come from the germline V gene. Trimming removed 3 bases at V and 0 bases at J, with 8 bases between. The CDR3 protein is CASSFQVANYGYTF. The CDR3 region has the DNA TGTGCCAGCAGCTTTCAAGTAGCTAACTATGGCTACACCTTC.

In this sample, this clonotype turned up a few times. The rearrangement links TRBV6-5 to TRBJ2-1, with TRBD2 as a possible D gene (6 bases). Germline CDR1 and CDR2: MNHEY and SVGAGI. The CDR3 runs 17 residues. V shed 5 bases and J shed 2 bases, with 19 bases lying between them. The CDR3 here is CASSQRPGTDTYNEQFF. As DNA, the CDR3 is TGTGCCAGCAGTCAGAGGCCCGGGACTGACACCTACAATGAGCAGTTCTTC.

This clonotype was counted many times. CDR3 amino acids: CASSAGTGYGYTF. CDR3 DNA sequence: TGCGCCAGCAGTGCTGGGACAGGGTATGGCTACACCTTC. This chain links TRBV10-2 with TRBJ1-2; TRBD1 agrees at 9 bases. This CDR3 spans 13 amino acids. CDR1 and CDR2 from the germline V gene are WSHSY and SAAADI. V was pared by 4 bases and J by 5 bases, with 2 bases of the junction left unmatched.

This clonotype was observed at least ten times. The CDR3 here is CASSVPAGGEKLFF. The CDR3 DNA sequence: TGTGCCAGCAGTGTCCCGGCGGGCGGTGAAAAACTGTTTTTT. The V and J genes are TRBV6-1 and TRBJ1-4; the D is unclear. CDR3 size: 14 residues. V shed 4 bases and J shed 7 bases, with 13 bases lying between them. Per germline, CDR1 MNHNS and CDR2 SASEGT.

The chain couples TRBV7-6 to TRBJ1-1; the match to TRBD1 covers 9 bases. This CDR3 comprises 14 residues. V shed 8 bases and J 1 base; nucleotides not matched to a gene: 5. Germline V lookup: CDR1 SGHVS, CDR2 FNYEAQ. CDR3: CASGTGGPNTEAFF. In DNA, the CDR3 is TGTGCCAGCGGAACAGGGGGCCCGAACACTGAAGCTTTCTTT.

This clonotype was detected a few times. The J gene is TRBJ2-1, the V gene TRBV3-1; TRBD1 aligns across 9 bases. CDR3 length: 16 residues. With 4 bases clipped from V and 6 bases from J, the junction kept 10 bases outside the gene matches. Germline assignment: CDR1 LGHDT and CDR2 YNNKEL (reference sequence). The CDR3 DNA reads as TGTGCCAGCAGCCGGACCCGGGACAGGGTTTTCAATGAGCAGTTCTTC. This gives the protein CASSRTRDRVFNEQFF.

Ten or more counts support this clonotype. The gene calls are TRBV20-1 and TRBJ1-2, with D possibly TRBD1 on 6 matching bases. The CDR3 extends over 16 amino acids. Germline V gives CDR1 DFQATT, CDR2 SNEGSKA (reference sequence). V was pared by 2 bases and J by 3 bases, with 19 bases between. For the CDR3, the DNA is TGCAGTGCTAGACGGGCTGGGGGGCGGATAGACTATGGCTACACCTTC. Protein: CSARRAGGRIDYGYTF.

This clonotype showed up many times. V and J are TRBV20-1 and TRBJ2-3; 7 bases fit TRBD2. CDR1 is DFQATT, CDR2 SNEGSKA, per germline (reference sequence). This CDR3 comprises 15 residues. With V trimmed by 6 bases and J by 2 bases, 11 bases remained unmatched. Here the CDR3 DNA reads TGCAGTGCCCCCTCAGCGGGACCCTCCACAGATACGCAGTATTTT. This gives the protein CSAPSAGPSTDTQYF.

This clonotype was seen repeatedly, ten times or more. The CDR3 nucleotides are TGTGCCAGCAGTGTTTTTAGCAGCACAGATACGCAGTATTTT. Translated: CASSVFSSTDTQYF. The chain links TRBV2 to TRBJ2-3; D is ambiguous. V was trimmed by 4 bases and J by 0 bases, leaving 8 bases between them. Germline V gives CDR1 SNHLY, CDR2 FYNNEI. The CDR3 loop spans 14 amino acids.

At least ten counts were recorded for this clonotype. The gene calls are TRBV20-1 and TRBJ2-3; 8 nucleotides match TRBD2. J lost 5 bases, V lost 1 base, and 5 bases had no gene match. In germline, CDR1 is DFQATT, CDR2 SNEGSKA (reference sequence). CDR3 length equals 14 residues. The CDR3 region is CSARGAGELDTQYF. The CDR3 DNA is TGCAGTGCTAGAGGAGCGGGAGAGTTAGATACGCAGTATTTT.

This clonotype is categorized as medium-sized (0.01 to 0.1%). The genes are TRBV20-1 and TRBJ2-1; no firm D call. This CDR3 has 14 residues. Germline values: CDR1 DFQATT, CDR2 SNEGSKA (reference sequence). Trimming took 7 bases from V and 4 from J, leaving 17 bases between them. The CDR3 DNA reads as TGCAGTGTTGAAGGCCAACCCGATTACAATGAGCAGTTCTTC. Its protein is CSVEGQPDYNEQFF.

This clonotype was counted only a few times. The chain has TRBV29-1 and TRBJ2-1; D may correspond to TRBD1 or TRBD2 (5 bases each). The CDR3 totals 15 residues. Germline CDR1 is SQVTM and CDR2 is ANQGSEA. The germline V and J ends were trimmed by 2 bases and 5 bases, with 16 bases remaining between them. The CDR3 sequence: CSVERGTTTNNEQFF. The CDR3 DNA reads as TGCAGCGTTGAACGGGGCACCACCACTAACAATGAGCAGTTCTTC.

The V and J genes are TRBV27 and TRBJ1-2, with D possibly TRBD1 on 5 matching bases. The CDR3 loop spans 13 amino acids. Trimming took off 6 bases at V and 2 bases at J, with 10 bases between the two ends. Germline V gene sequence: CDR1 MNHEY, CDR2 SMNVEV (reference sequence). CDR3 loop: CASSRDWNYGYTF. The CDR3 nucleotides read TGTGCCAGCAGCCGGGACTGGAACTATGGCTACACCTTC.

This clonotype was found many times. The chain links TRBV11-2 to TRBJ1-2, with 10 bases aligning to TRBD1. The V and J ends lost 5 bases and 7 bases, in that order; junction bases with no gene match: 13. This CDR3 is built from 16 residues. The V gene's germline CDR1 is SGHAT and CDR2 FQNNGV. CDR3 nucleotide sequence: TGTGCCAGCAGCACATTGACAGGGGGCAAGGGTATTGGCTACACCTTC. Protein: CASSTLTGGKGIGYTF.

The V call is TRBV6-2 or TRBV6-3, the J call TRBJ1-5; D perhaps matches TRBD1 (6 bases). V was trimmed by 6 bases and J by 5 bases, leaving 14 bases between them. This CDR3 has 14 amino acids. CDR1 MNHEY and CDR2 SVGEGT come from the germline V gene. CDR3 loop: CASSQDRIYQPQHF. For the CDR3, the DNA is TGTGCCAGCAGCCAAGACAGGATTTATCAGCCCCAGCATTTT.

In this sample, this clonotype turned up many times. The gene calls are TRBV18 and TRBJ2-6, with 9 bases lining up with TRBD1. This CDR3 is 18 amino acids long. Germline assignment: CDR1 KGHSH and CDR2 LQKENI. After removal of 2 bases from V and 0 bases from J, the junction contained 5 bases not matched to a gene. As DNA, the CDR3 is TGTGCCAGCTCACCATTGGGACAGGGCCGCTCTGGGGCCAACGTCCTGACTTTC. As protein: CASSPLGQGRSGANVLTF.

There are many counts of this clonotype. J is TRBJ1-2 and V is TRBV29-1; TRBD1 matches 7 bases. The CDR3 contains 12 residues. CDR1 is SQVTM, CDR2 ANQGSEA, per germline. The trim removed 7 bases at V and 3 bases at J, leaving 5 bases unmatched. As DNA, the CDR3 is TGCAGCGCACCCACAGGGGACTATGGCTACACCTTC. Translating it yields CSAPTGDYGYTF.

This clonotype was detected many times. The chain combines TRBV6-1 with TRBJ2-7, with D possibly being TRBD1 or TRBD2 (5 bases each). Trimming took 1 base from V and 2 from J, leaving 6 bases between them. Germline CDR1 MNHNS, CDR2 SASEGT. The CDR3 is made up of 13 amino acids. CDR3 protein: CASSEGGTYEQYF. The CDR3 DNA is TGTGCCAGCAGTGAAGGGGGGACCTACGAGCAGTACTTC.

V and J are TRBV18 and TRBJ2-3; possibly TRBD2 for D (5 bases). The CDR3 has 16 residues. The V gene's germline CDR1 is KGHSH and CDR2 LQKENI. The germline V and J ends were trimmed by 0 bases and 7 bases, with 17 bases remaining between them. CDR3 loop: CASSPPTSGAGNTQYF. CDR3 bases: TGTGCCAGCTCACCACCGACCAGCGGAGCTGGAAATACGCAGTATTTT.

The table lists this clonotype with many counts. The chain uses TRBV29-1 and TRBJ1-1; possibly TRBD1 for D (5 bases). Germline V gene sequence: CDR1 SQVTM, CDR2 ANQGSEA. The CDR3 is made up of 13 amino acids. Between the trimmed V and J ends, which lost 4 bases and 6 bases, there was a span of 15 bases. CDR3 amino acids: CSVVVVQGAEAFF. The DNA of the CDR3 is TGCAGCGTTGTTGTGGTGCAGGGTGCTGAAGCTTTCTTT.

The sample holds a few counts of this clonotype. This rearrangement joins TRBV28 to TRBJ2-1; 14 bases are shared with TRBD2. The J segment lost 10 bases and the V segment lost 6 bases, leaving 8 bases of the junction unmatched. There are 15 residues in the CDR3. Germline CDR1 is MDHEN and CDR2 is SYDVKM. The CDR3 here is CASRQGLAGAGEQFF. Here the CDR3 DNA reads TGTGCCAGCAGACAGGGACTAGCGGGAGCGGGAGAGCAGTTCTTC. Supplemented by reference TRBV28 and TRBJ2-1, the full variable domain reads DVKVTQSSRYLVKRTGEKVFLECVQDMDHENMFWYRQDPGLGLRLIYFSYDVKMKEKGDIPEGYSVSREKKERFSLILESASTNQTSMYLCASRQGLAGAGEQFFGPGTRLTVL.

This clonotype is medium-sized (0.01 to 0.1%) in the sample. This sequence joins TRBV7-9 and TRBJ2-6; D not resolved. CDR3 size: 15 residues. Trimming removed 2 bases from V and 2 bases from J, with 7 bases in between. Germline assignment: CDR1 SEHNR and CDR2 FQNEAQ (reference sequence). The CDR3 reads CASSLFMTGANVLTF. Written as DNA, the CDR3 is TGTGCCAGCAGCTTATTTATGACTGGGGCCAACGTCCTGACTTTC.

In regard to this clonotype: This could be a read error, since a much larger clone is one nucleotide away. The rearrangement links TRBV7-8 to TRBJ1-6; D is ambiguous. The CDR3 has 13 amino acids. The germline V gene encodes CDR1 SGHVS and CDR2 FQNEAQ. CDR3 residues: CANSLGHNSPLHF. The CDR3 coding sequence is TGTGCCAACAGCTTAGGGCATAATTCACCCCTCCACTTT.

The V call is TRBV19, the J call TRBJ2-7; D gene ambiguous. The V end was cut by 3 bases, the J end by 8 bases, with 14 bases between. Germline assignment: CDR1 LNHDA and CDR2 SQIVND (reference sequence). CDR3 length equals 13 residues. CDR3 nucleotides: TGTGCCAGTAGTATCCCTAGTGAGCCTCAGCAGTACTTC. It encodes CASSIPSEPQQYF.

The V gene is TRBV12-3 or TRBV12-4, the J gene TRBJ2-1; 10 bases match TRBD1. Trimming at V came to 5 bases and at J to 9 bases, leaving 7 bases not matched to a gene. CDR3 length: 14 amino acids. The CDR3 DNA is TGTGCCAGCAGTAGACAGGGGGCTAGGAGTGAGCAGTTCTTC. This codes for CASSRQGARSEQFF.

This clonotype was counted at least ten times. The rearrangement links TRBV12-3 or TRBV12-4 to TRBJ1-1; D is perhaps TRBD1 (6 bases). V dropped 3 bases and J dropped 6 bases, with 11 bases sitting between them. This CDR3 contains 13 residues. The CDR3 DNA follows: TGTGCCAGCAGTTTTTCAGGGGTAGCTGAAGCTTTCTTT. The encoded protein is CASSFSGVAEAFF.

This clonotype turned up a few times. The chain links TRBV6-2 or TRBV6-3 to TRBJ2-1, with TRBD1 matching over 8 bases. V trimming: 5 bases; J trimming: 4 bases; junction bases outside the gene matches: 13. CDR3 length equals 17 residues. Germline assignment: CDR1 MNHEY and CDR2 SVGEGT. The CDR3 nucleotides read TGTGCCAGCAGTAGGGACAGGAATTGGGGAAGGTACAATGAGCAGTTCTTC. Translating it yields CASSRDRNWGRYNEQFF.

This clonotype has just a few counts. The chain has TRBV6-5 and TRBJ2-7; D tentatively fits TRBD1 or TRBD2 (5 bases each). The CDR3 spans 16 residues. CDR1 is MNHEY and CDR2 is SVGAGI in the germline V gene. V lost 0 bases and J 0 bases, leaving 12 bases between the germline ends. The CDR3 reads CASSYSWDLTSYEQYF. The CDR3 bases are TGTGCCAGCAGTTACTCATGGGACCTAACCTCCTACGAGCAGTACTTC.

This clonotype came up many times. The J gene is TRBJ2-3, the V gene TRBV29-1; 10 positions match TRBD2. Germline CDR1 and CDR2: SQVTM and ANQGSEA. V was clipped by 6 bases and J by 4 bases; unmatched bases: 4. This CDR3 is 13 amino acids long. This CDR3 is CSVRTSGSDTQYF. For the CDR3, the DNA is TGCAGCGTCAGGACTAGCGGTTCAGATACGCAGTATTTT.